One sample yielded the 32 T cell receptor beta chains listed below, sequenced in a study of T-cell memory formation after mild COVID-19. TCRdb passed the 5' RACE reads through MiXCR, listing each CDR3 protein once. The profile shows around 340,000 distinct CDR3 sequences, around 21% of them singletons. The specimen was PBMCs or a T cell subset sorted from them (not recorded which). The receptors come from an adult woman who had mild COVID-19 (a few samples of this study predate the infection). Cell type and time point are not known.

The chain joins TRBV7-6 to TRBJ1-1; 8 bases match TRBD1. CDR1 and CDR2 (germline): SGHVS, FNYEAQ. V trimming: 4 bases; J trimming: 1 base; junction bases outside the gene matches: 5. This CDR3 region has 15 residues. This CDR3 is CASSSPDRGNTEAFF. CDR3 nucleotides: TGTGCCAGCAGCTCACCCGACAGGGGGAACACTGAAGCTTTCTTT.

This clonotype was detected only a few times. The genes are TRBV25-1 and TRBJ2-5; 7 nucleotides match TRBD2. Germline-derived CDR1 and CDR2 are MGHDK and SYGVNS. The trim removed 6 bases at V and 2 bases at J, leaving 6 bases unmatched. The CDR3 is made up of 14 amino acids. CDR3 region: CASSKLAIQETQYF. The CDR3 coding sequence is TGTGCCAGCAGCAAACTAGCGATACAAGAGACCCAGTACTTC.

This clonotype was seen many times. V usage is TRBV7-3 and J usage is TRBJ2-3; a weak D match, TRBD1 (5 bases). With 5 bases removed from V and 1 base from J, the gap between germline ends came to 7 bases. The CDR3 totals 13 residues. Germline V lookup: CDR1 SGHTA, CDR2 FQGTGA. CDR3 DNA: TGTGCCAGCAGCCAAGGGGGCACAGATACGCAGTATTTT. Protein sequence: CASSQGGTDTQYF.

The V gene is TRBV5-1, the J gene TRBJ2-2, with 8 nucleotides matching TRBD2. The CDR3 sequence is 16 residues long. Germline V lookup: CDR1 SGHRS, CDR2 YFSETQ. Germline trimming cut 0 bases from V and 2 bases from J; bases unmatched to any gene: 3. The CDR3 reads CASSLAAGGNTGELFF. In DNA, the CDR3 is TGCGCCAGCAGCTTGGCGGCGGGGGGAAACACCGGGGAGCTGTTTTTT. The full variable domain, with the rest looked up from reference TRBV5-1 and TRBJ2-2, is KAGVTQTPRYLIKTRGQQVTLSCSPISGHRSVSWYQQTPGQGLQFLFEYFSETQRNKGNFPGRFSGRQFSNSRSEMNVSTLELGDSALYLCASSLAAGGNTGELFFGEGSRLTVL.

This clonotype was observed a few times. This chain connects TRBV7-2 to TRBJ2-3; 10 bases map to TRBD2. The germline gives CDR1 SGHTA, CDR2 FQGNSA. The CDR3 runs to 15 residues. V lost 5 bases, J lost 6 bases, and 8 bases stayed unmatched. The CDR3 loop reads CASSRLAGGWDTQYF. The CDR3 nucleotides are TGTGCCAGCAGCCGACTAGCGGGCGGGTGGGATACGCAGTATTTT.

This clonotype was found a few times. The chain has TRBV28 and TRBJ1-2; D remains unclear. CDR1 is MDHEN, CDR2 SYDVKM, per germline. The CDR3 is 13 residues long. As DNA, the CDR3 is TGTGCGTCCCTCGGCAGGTCAACTCAGGGCTACACCTTC. It is translated as CASLGRSTQGYTF.

This clonotype was seen only a few times. J is TRBJ2-1 and V is TRBV11-2; D is ambiguous. The CDR3 is 16 residues long. V was trimmed by 6 bases and J by 3 bases, leaving 18 bases between them. Germline V gene sequence: CDR1 SGHAT, CDR2 FQNNGV. Written as DNA, the CDR3 is TGTGCCAGCAGACCCCCGAGGACGAGCGACTACAATGAGCAGTTCTTC. Its protein is CASRPPRTSDYNEQFF.

This clonotype showed up just once. This chain uses TRBV9 with TRBJ1-2; D might be TRBD1 (6 bases). Germline V gene sequence: CDR1 SGDLS, CDR2 YYNGEE. The germline V and J ends were trimmed by 4 bases and 6 bases, with 16 bases remaining between them. This CDR3 is built from 14 residues. CDR3 protein: CASSQGQRAHGYTF. CDR3 DNA: TGTGCCAGCAGCCAGGGGCAAAGGGCCCATGGCTACACCTTC. Filled out from reference TRBV9 and TRBJ1-2, the complete variable domain reads DSGVTQTPKHLITATGQRVTLRCSPRSGDLSVYWYQQSLDQGLQFLIQYYNGEERAKGNILERFSAQQFPDLHSELNLSSLELGDSALYFCASSQGQRAHGYTFGSGTRLTVV.

The gene calls are TRBV10-3 and TRBJ2-7; the D is unclear. The V gene lost 4 bases and the J gene lost 1 base, with 8 bases spanning the gap. The length of the CDR3 is 13 residues. Germline V lookup: CDR1 ENHRY, CDR2 SYGVKD. The chain's CDR3 is CAISATESYEQYF. The CDR3 nucleotides read TGTGCCATCAGTGCAACAGAATCCTACGAGCAGTACTTC.

The J gene is TRBJ1-1, the V gene TRBV5-1, with D possibly TRBD1 on 6 matching bases. CDR1 is SGHRS, CDR2 YFSETQ, per germline. V was trimmed by 4 bases and J by 1 base, leaving 17 bases between them. This CDR3 has 16 residues. The CDR3 sequence is CASSRIAGTQNTEAFF. For the CDR3, the DNA is TGCGCCAGCAGCCGGATCGCCGGGACACAGAACACTGAAGCTTTCTTT.

This chain joins TRBV27 and TRBJ1-1, with 10 bases identical to TRBD1. The CDR3 spans 14 residues. In germline, CDR1 is MNHEY, CDR2 SMNVEV (reference sequence). V was clipped by 6 bases and J by 3 bases; unmatched bases: 4. In DNA form, the CDR3 reads TGTGCCAGCAGGGAGGGACAGGGGTACACTGAAGCTTTCTTT. Translated, it gives CASREGQGYTEAFF.

The rearrangement uses TRBV7-9 and TRBJ2-2; D uncertain. The germline gives CDR1 SEHNR, CDR2 FQNEAQ (reference sequence). Trimming left V 7 bases short and J 8 bases short, with 20 bases between. The CDR3 sequence is 15 residues long. The CDR3 DNA reads TGTGCCAGCACCGCGACGGGTGGTAGTTCGGGGGAGCTGTTTTTT. Translated, it gives CASTATGGSSGELFF.

The chain is built from TRBV6-1 and TRBJ1-5; 9 nucleotides line up with TRBD1. The CDR3 covers 15 residues. With V trimmed by 4 bases and J by 7 bases, 8 bases remained unmatched. In germline, CDR1 is MNHNS, CDR2 SASEGT. This CDR3 is CASSGMGTGSQPQHF. The CDR3 bases are TGTGCCAGCAGTGGTATGGGGACAGGGAGCCAGCCCCAGCATTTT.

The chain has TRBV7-9 and TRBJ2-3; unclear D gene. CDR3 length equals 13 residues. Trimming pared 5 bases from V and 2 bases from J, leaving 8 bases between. CDR1 and CDR2 from the germline V gene are SEHNR and FQNEAQ (reference sequence). CDR3 nucleotide sequence: TGTGCCAGCAGCCTATCCCTCACAGATACGCAGTATTTT. Translation gives CASSLSLTDTQYF.

This clonotype was observed a few times. The CDR3 DNA reads as TGTGCCAGCAGTTTATGGTCTGCCGAGCAGTACTTC. This encodes CASSLWSAEQYF. V is TRBV12-3 or TRBV12-4 and J is TRBJ2-7; the D is unclear. Trimming removed 2 bases from V and 6 bases from J, with 8 bases in between. The CDR3 length is 12 residues.

Here the CDR3 reads CASSLAGPVYGYTF. CDR3 nucleotide sequence: TGTGCCAGCAGCTTGGCCGGACCCGTCTATGGCTACACCTTC. J is TRBJ1-2 and V is TRBV5-6; D not certain. Germline V gene data show CDR1 as SGHDT and CDR2 as YYEEEE. This CDR3 is built from 14 residues. V was clipped by 0 bases and J by 4 bases, with 10 bases between them.

The rearrangement joins TRBV9 to TRBJ1-1, with D tentatively TRBD1 (5 bases). The CDR3 length is 14 residues. Per germline, CDR1 SGDLS and CDR2 YYNGEE. The V gene lost 1 base and the J gene lost 5 bases, with 12 bases spanning the gap. In DNA form, the CDR3 reads TGTGCCAGCAGCGTATCGACAGCGGGGACTGAAGCTTTCTTT. It encodes CASSVSTAGTEAFF.

This chain links TRBV12-3 or TRBV12-4 with TRBJ2-3; D is uncertain. The CDR3 is made up of 11 amino acids. V lost 7 bases and J 0 bases, leaving 2 bases between the germline ends. CDR3 sequence: CASKSTDTQYF. The CDR3 DNA follows: TGTGCCAGCAAAAGCACAGATACGCAGTATTTT.

This clonotype was detected a few times. The rearrangement links TRBV7-2 to TRBJ2-5; D is unresolved. The CDR3 is made up of 13 amino acids. The germline CDR1 and CDR2 sequences are SGHTA and FQGNSA. The germline V and J ends were trimmed by 1 base and 5 bases, with 8 bases remaining between them. CDR3 in amino acids: CASSLVVRETQYF. The DNA of the CDR3 is TGTGCCAGCAGCTTAGTTGTCAGGGAGACCCAGTACTTC.

This chain connects TRBV6-1 to TRBJ1-5; D is undetermined. Germline V gene lookup returns CDR1 MNHNS and CDR2 SASEGT. V lost 2 bases, J lost 6 bases, and 11 bases lay in between. The CDR3 is made up of 14 amino acids. In DNA form, the CDR3 reads TGTGCCAGCAGTGAAACCGGCGAGGTTCAGCCCCAGCATTTT. It translates to CASSETGEVQPQHF.

This clonotype was observed a handful of times. V is TRBV30 and J is TRBJ2-7, with TRBD1 identical over 9 bases. Germline CDR1 and CDR2: GTSNPN and SVGIG (reference sequence). Germline trimming cut 2 bases from V and 6 bases from J; bases unmatched to any gene: 5. The CDR3 extends over 13 amino acids. The CDR3 region is CAWSWDRASEQYF. The CDR3 nucleotides are TGTGCCTGGAGTTGGGACAGGGCCTCCGAGCAGTACTTC.

There are a few counts of this clonotype. The rearrangement joins TRBV29-1 to TRBJ2-7; no reliable D call. The CDR3 length is 13 residues. The V and J ends lost 4 bases and 0 bases respectively, with 10 bases between them. In germline, CDR1 is SQVTM, CDR2 ANQGSEA. For the CDR3, the DNA is TGCAGCGTTGGCGGCAGGAGCTCCTACGAGCAGTACTTC. Its translation is CSVGGRSSYEQYF.

In this sample, this clonotype turned up many times. J is TRBJ1-2 and V is TRBV29-1; 8 bases match TRBD1. The CDR3 runs to 13 residues. Germline V gives CDR1 SQVTM, CDR2 ANQGSEA. V shed 3 bases, J shed 8 bases, and the junction held 8 bases outside the gene matches. The DNA for the CDR3 is TGCAGCGTTGAGAGAGACAGGGGAAGAGGCTACACCTTC. This sequence encodes CSVERDRGRGYTF.

The CDR3 sequence is CSASLTGENYGYTF. The CDR3 DNA is TGCAGTGCTAGCCTGACAGGGGAAAACTATGGCTACACCTTC. The gene calls are TRBV20-1 and TRBJ1-2, with 8 bases matching TRBD1. Germline V gene data show CDR1 as DFQATT and CDR2 as SNEGSKA (reference sequence). The CDR3 has 14 residues. V shed 3 bases and J 2 bases; nucleotides not matched to a gene: 5.

This clonotype was counted many times. The chain joins TRBV29-1 to TRBJ2-7; D ambiguous. V gave up 6 bases and J gave up 6 bases, with 9 bases separating them. Germline V CDR1 and CDR2: SQVTM, ANQGSEA. This CDR3 has 10 residues. The CDR3 sequence: CSVADFEQYF. In DNA form, the CDR3 reads TGCAGCGTGGCGGATTTCGAGCAGTACTTC.

This clonotype occurred once. The chain links TRBV6-2 or TRBV6-3 to TRBJ2-7, with 9 nucleotides matching TRBD1. CDR3 length equals 14 residues. CDR1 and CDR2 (germline): MNHEY, SVGEGT. The J segment lost 4 bases and the V segment lost 4 bases, leaving 5 bases of the junction unmatched. The CDR3 protein is CASSSRTGEYEQYF. For the CDR3, the DNA is TGTGCCAGCAGTTCTAGGACAGGGGAGTACGAGCAGTACTTC.

Many counts were recorded for this clonotype. The chain joins TRBV5-5 to TRBJ1-1; D is uncertain. CDR3 size: 15 residues. CDR1 and CDR2 (germline): SGHKS, YYEKEE (reference sequence). V shed 2 bases and J shed 5 bases, with 16 bases lying between them. CDR3 sequence reads: CASSLNGRGWTEAFF. The CDR3, as DNA: TGTGCCAGCAGCTTAAATGGTCGAGGGTGGACTGAAGCTTTCTTT.

CDR3 DNA: TGTGCCAGCAGTGCGGGACCTATGGCGTACAATGAGCAGTTCTTC. Translated, it gives CASSAGPMAYNEQFF. The rearrangement uses TRBV12-3 or TRBV12-4 and TRBJ2-1; tentative D call: TRBD2 (6 bases). V lost 5 bases and J 4 bases, leaving 15 bases between the germline ends. The CDR3 extends over 15 amino acids.

This clonotype was observed a few times. This rearrangement joins TRBV10-3 to TRBJ2-7, with a tentative D call TRBD2 (5 bases). This CDR3 has 16 residues. Trimming removed 0 bases at V and 2 bases at J, with 14 bases between. Germline CDR1 ENHRY, CDR2 SYGVKD. CDR3 sequence (DNA): TGTGCCATCAGTGAGTCGACGGGGTCCCAGGCCTACGAGCAGTACTTC. This gives the protein CAISESTGSQAYEQYF.

CDR3 residues: CASSLQESSTDTQYF. CDR3 DNA: TGTGCCAGCAGCTTACAGGAATCTAGCACAGATACGCAGTATTTT. V and J are TRBV16 and TRBJ2-3; D may be TRBD1 (5 bases). Trimming took 5 bases from V and 0 from J, leaving 12 bases between them. The germline gives CDR1 KGHSY, CDR2 FQNENV. This CDR3 contains 15 residues.

V gene TRBV2 combines with J gene TRBJ2-3, with D maybe TRBD2 (5 bases). Germline assignment: CDR1 SNHLY and CDR2 FYNNEI. The V end was cut by 0 bases, the J end by 4 bases, with 14 bases between. This CDR3 spans 16 amino acids. The CDR3 region has the DNA TGTGCCAGCAGTGAAGCAATTGGTCTAGCCTCAGATACGCAGTATTTT. This gives the protein CASSEAIGLASDTQYF.

This clonotype was picked up a small number of times. This chain uses TRBV30 with TRBJ2-7, with TRBD1 identical over 9 bases. Trimming at V came to 3 bases and at J to 6 bases, leaving 6 bases not matched to a gene. In germline, CDR1 is GTSNPN, CDR2 SVGIG (reference sequence). The CDR3 extends over 13 amino acids. The CDR3 DNA reads as TGTGCCTGGAGCTTCGGGACAGGGCGCGAGCAGTACTTC. Protein: CAWSFGTGREQYF. The whole variable domain, filled in from reference TRBV30 and TRBJ2-7, reads SQTIHQWPATLVQPVGSPLSLECTVEGTSNPNLYWYRQAAGRGLQLLFYSVGIGQISSEVPQNLSASRPQDRQFILSSKKLLLSDSGFYLCAWSFGTGREQYFGPGTRLTVT.